These 16 T cell receptor beta chains share one sample of origin, sequenced in a study of response to subunit inactivated influenza vaccine. Each CDR3 protein gets one entry after TCRdb re-called the RT-PCR reads with MiXCR. Of 700,000 to 800,000 distinct CDR3 sequences in the sample, about 18% were seen once. Sequenced material: PBMCs from blood, taken 4 to 6 days after vaccination. These receptors were collected from a man over 45 who received an inactivated influenza vaccine.

This clonotype has a handful of counts. This chain connects TRBV18 to TRBJ1-5; possibly TRBD1 for D (5 bases). Trimming cost V 1 base and J 1 base, with 11 bases left between them. The CDR3 totals 16 residues. Germline CDR1 and CDR2: KGHSH and LQKENI. The CDR3 DNA reads TGTGCCAGCTCACCACGTCCCCGGGACAGCAATCAGCCCCAGCATTTT. Protein product: CASSPRPRDSNQPQHF.

This clonotype was seen only a few times. The chain joins TRBV6-1 to TRBJ1-2, with a tentative D call TRBD1 (5 bases). Germline values: CDR1 MNHNS, CDR2 SASEGT. The CDR3 covers 14 residues. V lost 6 bases and J lost 4, with 15 bases in between. CDR3 loop: CASRAPGLGYGYTF. DNA for the CDR3: TGTGCCAGCAGGGCCCCGGGACTAGGCTATGGCTACACCTTC.

There are a few counts of this clonotype. The chain is built from TRBV20-1 and TRBJ1-2; TRBD1 agrees at 7 bases. The CDR3 covers 13 residues. After removal of 1 base from V and 6 bases from J, the junction contained 5 bases not matched to a gene. Germline assignment: CDR1 DFQATT and CDR2 SNEGSKA (reference sequence). As DNA, the CDR3 is TGCAGTGCTAGAGGGGGGACAGAGCATGGCTACACCTTC. Protein product: CSARGGTEHGYTF.

The table lists this clonotype with many counts. The genes are TRBV9 and TRBJ1-2; D possibly corresponds to TRBD1 (6 bases). The CDR3 is made up of 13 amino acids. Trimming cost V 2 bases and J 8 bases, with 13 bases left between them. Germline V lookup: CDR1 SGDLS, CDR2 YYNGEE. This CDR3 is CASSVHRAGGYTF. The CDR3 nucleotides are TGTGCCAGCAGCGTCCACAGGGCGGGGGGCTACACCTTC. Looking up the rest from reference TRBV9 and TRBJ1-2 gives the full variable domain: DSGVTQTPKHLITATGQRVTLRCSPRSGDLSVYWYQQSLDQGLQFLIQYYNGEERAKGNILERFSAQQFPDLHSELNLSSLELGDSALYFCASSVHRAGGYTFGSGTRLTVV.

The chain carries TRBV20-1 and TRBJ2-3; 9 bases are a match to TRBD2. Germline values: CDR1 DFQATT, CDR2 SNEGSKA (reference sequence). This CDR3 is 16 amino acids long. V was clipped by 5 bases and J by 3 bases; unmatched bases: 12. This CDR3 is CSAPLIAGAGTDTQYF. The CDR3 DNA is TGCAGTGCTCCCTTGATAGCGGGAGCGGGTACAGATACGCAGTATTTT.

In this sample, this clonotype turned up many times. This sequence joins TRBV12-3 or TRBV12-4 and TRBJ2-1, with a tentative D call TRBD1 (6 bases). Between the trimmed V and J ends, which lost 4 bases and 3 bases, there was a span of 13 bases. The CDR3 loop spans 15 amino acids. The CDR3 coding sequence is TGTGCCAGCAGTTGGACAGTACTGAGCTACAATGAGCAGTTCTTC. Its protein is CASSWTVLSYNEQFF.

This clonotype was counted a few times. V gene TRBV12-3 or TRBV12-4 combines with J gene TRBJ2-2, with D possibly matching TRBD1 (6 bases). The V end lost 7 bases, the J end lost 4 bases, and 16 bases lay between the germline ends. The CDR3 consists of 15 residues. The CDR3 DNA reads as TGTGCCAGCACCCGTCGGACAGATGGCACCGGGGAGCTGTTTTTT. The encoded protein is CASTRRTDGTGELFF.

This clonotype was recorded a few times. This sequence joins TRBV29-1 and TRBJ2-7, with D possibly TRBD1 on 5 matching bases. This CDR3 is built from 13 residues. Trimming shortened V by 4 bases and J by 5 bases, and 15 bases separated the two germline ends. From germline, CDR1 is SQVTM and CDR2 ANQGSEA. CDR3 coding DNA: TGCAGCGTTGCCAGCAGGGTCTTGAACGAGCAGTACTTC. Protein product: CSVASRVLNEQYF.

In its sample, this clonotype was seen a few times. This chain links TRBV15 with TRBJ2-1, with a tentative D call TRBD1 (6 bases). The CDR3 consists of 15 residues. The germline V and J ends were trimmed by 4 bases and 4 bases, with 14 bases remaining between them. The germline V gene encodes CDR1 LNHNV and CDR2 YYDKDF (reference sequence). CDR3 sequence (DNA): TGTGCCACCAGCATGGACAGACTTACTTACAATGAGCAGTTCTTC. It yields the protein CATSMDRLTYNEQFF.

J is TRBJ2-7 and V is TRBV5-5, with D perhaps matching TRBD2 (5 bases). CDR3 size: 14 residues. The V and J ends lost 1 base and 7 bases respectively, with 15 bases between them. Germline CDR1 is SGHKS and CDR2 is YYEKEE (reference sequence). CDR3 bases: TGTGCCAGCAGCTTGCAGCCCGGGGAGCGGGAGCAGTACTTC. Residues: CASSLQPGEREQYF.

The V gene is TRBV11-2, the J gene TRBJ1-2; 8 nucleotides line up with TRBD1. CDR1 SGHAT and CDR2 FQNNGV come from the germline V gene. The J segment lost 4 bases and the V segment lost 5 bases, leaving 12 bases of the junction unmatched. The CDR3 runs to 16 residues. The CDR3 reads CASSRNVDRVSYGYTF. The CDR3 DNA is TGTGCCAGCAGCCGGAACGTGGACAGGGTATCCTATGGCTACACCTTC.

This clonotype was seen only a few times. The chain combines TRBV20-1 with TRBJ2-7; 8 bases are a match to TRBD1. V dropped 3 bases and J dropped 2; count of bases not matched to a gene: 6. Germline-derived CDR1 and CDR2 are DFQATT and SNEGSKA (reference sequence). This CDR3 has 14 amino acids. In DNA, the CDR3 is TGCAGTGCTAGCGGGACAGGAGATACCTACGAGCAGTACTTC. Translation gives CSASGTGDTYEQYF.

In DNA form, the CDR3 reads TGTGCCAGCAGCTCCCTTTCTAGCCCAAGAGAGACCCAGTACTTC. Encoded protein: CASSSLSSPRETQYF. The J gene is TRBJ2-5, the V gene TRBV7-2, with D perhaps TRBD2 (5 bases). V dropped 4 bases and J dropped 4 bases, with 16 bases sitting between them. The CDR3 loop spans 15 amino acids. The germline V gene has CDR1 SGHTA and CDR2 FQGNSA.

The gene calls are TRBV11-1 and TRBJ2-3, with 8 bases that match TRBD2. The germline CDR1 and CDR2 sequences are SGHAT and FQDESV (reference sequence). V was clipped by 5 bases and J by 4 bases; unmatched bases: 17. The CDR3 runs to 18 residues. The CDR3 DNA reads as TGTGCCAGCAGCCCCCCACCTCGGGAGGGCCGTAGATCAGATACGCAGTATTTT. The encoded protein is CASSPPPREGRRSDTQYF. Drawing the rest from reference TRBV11-1 and TRBJ2-3, the complete variable domain is EAEVAQSPRYKITEKSQAVAFWCDPISGHATLYWYRQILGQGPELLVQFQDESVVDDSQLPKDRFSAERLKGVDSTLKIQPAELGDSAMYLCASSPPPREGRRSDTQYFGPGTRLTVL.

A few counts support this clonotype. The rearrangement joins TRBV5-1 to TRBJ2-3; 10 nucleotides agree with TRBD2. This CDR3 is built from 15 residues. CDR1 and CDR2 (germline): SGHRS, YFSETQ. V dropped 5 bases and J dropped 5; count of bases not matched to a gene: 8. The CDR3 sequence is CASSGLAGVEDTQYF. CDR3 bases: TGCGCCAGCAGTGGGCTAGCGGGAGTGGAAGATACGCAGTATTTT. The full variable domain, in which reference TRBV5-1 and TRBJ2-3 provide the parts outside the CDR3, is KAGVTQTPRYLIKTRGQQVTLSCSPISGHRSVSWYQQTPGQGLQFLFEYFSETQRNKGNFPGRFSGRQFSNSRSEMNVSTLELGDSALYLCASSGLAGVEDTQYFGPGTRLTVL.

DNA of the CDR3: TGTGCCAGCAGTTACTCGATCGGGATAGGTCAGCCCCAGCATTTT. Amino acids: CASSYSIGIGQPQHF. The V call is TRBV6-5, the J call TRBJ1-5, with D hard to call. V lost 0 bases to trimming and J lost 6 bases, with 12 bases between them. Per germline, CDR1 MNHEY and CDR2 SVGAGI. This CDR3 is built from 15 residues.